Below are 11 T cell receptor beta chains sequenced from a single sample in a study of beta chain features in type 1 diabetes. Of the isolated RNA, all was reverse transcribed, and so the sequenced material was expressed TCRB transcripts. Clones were sequenced by immunoSEQ multiplex PCR, and TCRdb holds only the in-frame ones, with some missing. The sample consists of 240,000 or so clones, 27% of them appearing once. Sequencing was performed on central memory CD4+ T cells from blood. The source of these receptors is a man aged 25-45 years in good health.

The gene calls are TRBV2 and TRBJ1-2; D may be TRBD1 (5 bases). The germline V gene encodes CDR1 SNHLY and CDR2 FYNNEI. The CDR3 consists of 11 residues. Trimming stripped 9 bases from V and 4 bases from J, with 9 bases between. CDR3: CARGQGYGYTF. The CDR3 region has the DNA TGTGCCAGAGGACAAGGCTATGGCTACACCTTC.

The chain couples TRBV10-3 to TRBJ2-1, with D possibly called TRBD1 or TRBD2 (6 bases each). Germline V lookup: CDR1 ENHRY, CDR2 SYGVKD. The germline V and J ends were trimmed by 4 bases and 8 bases, with 15 bases remaining between them. There are 14 residues in the CDR3. In DNA, the CDR3 is TGTGCCATCAGTGTGAGGGGGGAGTGGGATGAGCAGTTCTTC. This encodes CAISVRGEWDEQFF.

A few counts support this clone. The chain is built from TRBV6-1 and TRBJ2-1; no firm D call. Germline V gives CDR1 MNHNS, CDR2 SASEGT. The CDR3 extends over 10 amino acids. V lost 8 bases to trimming and J lost 15 bases, with 14 bases between them. Written as DNA, the CDR3 is TGTGCCAGCCCGGGCGAGTTCTGGTTCTTC. Translated: CASPGEFWFF.

This clone was found a few times. The rearrangement joins TRBV30 to TRBJ2-1, with D possibly being TRBD1 (6 bases). From germline, CDR1 is GTSNPN and CDR2 SVGIG (reference sequence). This CDR3 comprises 13 residues. V was clipped by 4 bases and J by 7 bases, with 14 bases between them. CDR3: CAWKGRGGNEQFF. The CDR3 DNA sequence: TGTGCCTGGAAGGGAAGAGGGGGAAATGAGCAGTTCTTC. Full variable domain (rest looked up from reference TRBV30 and TRBJ2-1): SQTIHQWPATLVQPVGSPLSLECTVEGTSNPNLYWYRQAAGRGLQLLFYSVGIGQISSEVPQNLSASRPQDRQFILSSKKLLLSDSGFYLCAWKGRGGNEQFFGPGTRLTVL.

By sample fraction, this clone is medium-sized (0.01 to 0.1%). The same CDR3 can be traced to other DNA sequences in this sample. The chain employs TRBV6-5 and TRBJ2-3; TRBD2 matches 7 bases. Germline lookup yields CDR1 MNHEY and CDR2 SVGAGI. V gave up 5 bases and J gave up 5 bases; unmatched junction bases: 1. There are 12 residues in the CDR3. The CDR3 protein is CASSPGGDTQYF. CDR3 in DNA: TGTGCCAGCAGTCCGGGAGGAGATACGCAGTATTTT.

This chain joins TRBV7-2 and TRBJ1-1; D unclear. Trimming stripped 2 bases from V and 6 bases from J, with 7 bases between. Per the germline V gene, CDR1 is SGHTA and CDR2 is FQGNSA. The CDR3 extends over 12 amino acids. CDR3 in DNA: TGTGCCAGCAGCTTATTTCGCTCTGAAGCTTTCTTT. It is translated as CASSLFRSEAFF. The entire variable domain, with the rest obtained from reference TRBV7-2 and TRBJ1-1, is as follows: GAGVSQSPSNKVTEKGKDVELRCDPISGHTALYWYRQSLGQGLEFLIYFQGNSAPDKSGLPSDRFSAERTGGSVSTLTIQRTQQEDSAVYLCASSLFRSEAFFGQGTRLTVV.

Notes on this clone: Other nucleotide sequences from this sample produce the same CDR3. This sequence joins TRBV11-3 and TRBJ2-6; tentative D call: TRBD2 (5 bases). V shed 4 bases and J shed 2 bases, with 12 bases lying between them. The CDR3 covers 16 residues. Germline-derived CDR1 and CDR2 are SGHNT and YENEEA. The CDR3 coding sequence is TGTGCCAGCAGCTCAAACCACGGGGCTGGGGCCAACGTCCTGACTTTC. This encodes CASSSNHGAGANVLTF.

The genes are TRBV7-7 and TRBJ2-7; D tentatively fits TRBD1 or TRBD2 (5 bases each). V shed 5 bases and J shed 6 bases, with 11 bases lying between them. The CDR3 extends over 12 amino acids. Germline V CDR1 and CDR2: SSHAT, FNYEAQ (reference sequence). The CDR3 sequence is CASSPGPGEQYF. In nucleotides, the CDR3 is TGTGCCAGCAGCCCGGGACCAGGCGAGCAGTACTTC.

The chain links TRBV7-2 to TRBJ2-5; D is perhaps TRBD1 or TRBD2 (6 bases each). V lost 1 base, J lost 4 bases, and 13 bases lay in between. CDR1 and CDR2 (germline): SGHTA, FQGNSA. The CDR3 contains 15 residues. CDR3 sequence reads: CASSLVLRDTETQYF. Here the CDR3 DNA reads TGTGCCAGCAGCTTAGTGTTGCGGGACACAGAGACCCAGTACTTC.

The J gene is TRBJ1-2, the V gene TRBV27; D perhaps matches TRBD1 (6 bases). CDR3 size: 14 residues. Germline V gives CDR1 MNHEY, CDR2 SMNVEV (reference sequence). The ends were cut back, 5 bases at V and 7 bases at J, with 17 bases in the middle. DNA of the CDR3: TGTGCCAGCAGTGGTCAGGGGATATCCCCTGGCTACACCTTC. This codes for CASSGQGISPGYTF.

V and J are TRBV7-7 and TRBJ2-7, with TRBD2 as a possible D gene (6 bases). Trimming cost V 1 base and J 6 bases, with 10 bases left between them. CDR1 is SSHAT and CDR2 is FNYEAQ in the germline V gene (reference sequence). The CDR3 runs 13 residues. DNA of the CDR3: TGTGCCAGCAGCTTAGATAGGGGAGGCGAGCAGTACTTC. Protein: CASSLDRGGEQYF.